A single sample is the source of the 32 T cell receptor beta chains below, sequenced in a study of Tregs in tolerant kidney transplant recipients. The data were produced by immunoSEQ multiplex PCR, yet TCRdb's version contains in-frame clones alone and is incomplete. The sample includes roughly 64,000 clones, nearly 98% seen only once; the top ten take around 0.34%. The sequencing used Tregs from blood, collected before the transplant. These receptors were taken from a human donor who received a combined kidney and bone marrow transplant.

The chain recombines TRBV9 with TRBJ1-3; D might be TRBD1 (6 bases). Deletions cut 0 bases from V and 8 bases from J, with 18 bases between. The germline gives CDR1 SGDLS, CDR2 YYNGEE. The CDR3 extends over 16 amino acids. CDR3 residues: CASSVAGQGPWDTIYF. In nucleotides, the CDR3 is TGTGCCAGCAGCGTAGCTGGGCAGGGGCCCTGGGACACCATATATTTT.

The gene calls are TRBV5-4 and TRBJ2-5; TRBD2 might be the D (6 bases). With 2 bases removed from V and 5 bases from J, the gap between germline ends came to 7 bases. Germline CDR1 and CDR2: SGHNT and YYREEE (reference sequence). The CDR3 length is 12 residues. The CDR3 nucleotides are TGTGCCAGCAGCTTCCGGGGGGAGACCCAGTACTTC. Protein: CASSFRGETQYF.

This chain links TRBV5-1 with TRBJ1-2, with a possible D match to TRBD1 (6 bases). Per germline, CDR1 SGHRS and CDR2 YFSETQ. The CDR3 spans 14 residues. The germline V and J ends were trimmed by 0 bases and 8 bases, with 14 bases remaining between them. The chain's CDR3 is CASSLVGGSYGYTF. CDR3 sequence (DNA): TGCGCCAGCAGCTTGGTAGGGGGTTCGTACGGCTACACCTTC.

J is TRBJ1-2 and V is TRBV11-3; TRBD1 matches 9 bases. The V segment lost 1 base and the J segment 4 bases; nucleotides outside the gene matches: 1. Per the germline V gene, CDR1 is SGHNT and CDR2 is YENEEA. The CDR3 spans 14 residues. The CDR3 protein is CASSLAGQGYGYTF. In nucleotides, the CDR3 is TGTGCCAGCAGCTTAGCGGGACAGGGCTATGGCTACACCTTC.

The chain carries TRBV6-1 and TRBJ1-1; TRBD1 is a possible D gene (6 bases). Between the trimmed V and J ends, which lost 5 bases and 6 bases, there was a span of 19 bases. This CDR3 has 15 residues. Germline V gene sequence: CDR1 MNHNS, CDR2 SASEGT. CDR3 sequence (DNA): TGTGCCAGCAGTAAAATTAGGGGGGGGCAGGCTGAAGCTTTCTTT. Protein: CASSKIRGGQAEAFF.

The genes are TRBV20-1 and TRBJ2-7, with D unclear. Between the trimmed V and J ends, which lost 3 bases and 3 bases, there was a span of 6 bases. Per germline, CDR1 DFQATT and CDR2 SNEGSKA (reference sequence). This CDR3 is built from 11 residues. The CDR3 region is CSASISYEQYF. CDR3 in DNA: TGCAGTGCTAGTATTAGCTACGAGCAGTACTTC.

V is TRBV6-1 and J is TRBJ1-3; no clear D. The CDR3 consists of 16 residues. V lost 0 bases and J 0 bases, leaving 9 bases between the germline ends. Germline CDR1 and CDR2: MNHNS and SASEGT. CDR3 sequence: CASSEALYSSGNTIYF. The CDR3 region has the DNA TGTGCCAGCAGTGAAGCGCTTTACAGCTCTGGAAACACCATATATTTT.

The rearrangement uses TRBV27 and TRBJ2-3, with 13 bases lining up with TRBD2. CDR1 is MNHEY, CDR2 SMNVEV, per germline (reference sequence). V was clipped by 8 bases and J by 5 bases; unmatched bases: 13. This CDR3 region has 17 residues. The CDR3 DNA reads TGTGCCAGCGCGTTCTATGGGACTAGCGGGATTGGAGATACGCAGTATTTT. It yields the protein CASAFYGTSGIGDTQYF.

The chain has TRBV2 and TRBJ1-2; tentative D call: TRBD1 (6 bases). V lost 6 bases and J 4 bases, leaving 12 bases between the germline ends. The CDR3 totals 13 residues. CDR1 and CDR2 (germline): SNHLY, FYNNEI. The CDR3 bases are TGTGCCAGCAGGAACAGGGTCGGCTATGGCTACACCTTC. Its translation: CASRNRVGYGYTF.

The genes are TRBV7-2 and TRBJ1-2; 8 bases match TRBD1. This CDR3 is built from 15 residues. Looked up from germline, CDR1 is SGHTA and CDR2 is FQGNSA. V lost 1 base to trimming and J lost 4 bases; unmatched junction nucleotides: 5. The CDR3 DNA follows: TGTGCCAGCAGCTTAGTGACAGGGGCTTTCTATGGCTACACCTTC. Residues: CASSLVTGAFYGYTF.

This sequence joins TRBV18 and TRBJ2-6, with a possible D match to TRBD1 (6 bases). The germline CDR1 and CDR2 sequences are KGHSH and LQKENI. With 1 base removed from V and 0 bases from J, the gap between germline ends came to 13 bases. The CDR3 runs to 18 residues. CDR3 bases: TGTGCCAGCTCACCACTTTCAGGGGACGCCTCTGGGGCCAACGTCCTGACTTTC. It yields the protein CASSPLSGDASGANVLTF.

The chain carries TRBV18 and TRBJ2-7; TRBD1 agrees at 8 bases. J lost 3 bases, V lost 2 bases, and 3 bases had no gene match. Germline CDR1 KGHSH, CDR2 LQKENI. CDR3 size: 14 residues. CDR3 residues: CASSPIGQGYEQYF. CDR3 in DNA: TGTGCCAGCTCACCAATCGGACAGGGCTACGAGCAGTACTTC. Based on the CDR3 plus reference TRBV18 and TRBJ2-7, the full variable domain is NAGVMQNPRHLVRRRGQEARLRCSPMKGHSHVYWYRQLPEEGLKFMVYLQKENIIDESGMPKERFSAEFPKEGPSILRIQQVVRGDSAAYFCASSPIGQGYEQYFGPGTRLTVT.

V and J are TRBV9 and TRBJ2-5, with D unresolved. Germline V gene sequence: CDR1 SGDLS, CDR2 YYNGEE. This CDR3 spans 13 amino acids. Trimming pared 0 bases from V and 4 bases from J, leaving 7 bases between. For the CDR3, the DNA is TGTGCCAGCAGCGTAGCACCGGTAGAGACCCAGTACTTC. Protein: CASSVAPVETQYF.

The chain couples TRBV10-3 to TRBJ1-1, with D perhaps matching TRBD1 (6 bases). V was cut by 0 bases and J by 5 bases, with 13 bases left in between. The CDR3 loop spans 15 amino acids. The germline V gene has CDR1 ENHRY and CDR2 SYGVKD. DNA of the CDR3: TGTGCCATCAGTGAGTCGATCACAGGGAAAACTGAAGCTTTCTTT. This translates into CAISESITGKTEAFF.

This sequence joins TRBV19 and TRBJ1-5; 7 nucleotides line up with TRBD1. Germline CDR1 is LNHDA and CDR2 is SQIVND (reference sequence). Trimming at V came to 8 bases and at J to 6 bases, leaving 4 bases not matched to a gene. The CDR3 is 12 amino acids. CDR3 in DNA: TGTGCCAGTTCCTCAGGGGGTCAGCCCCAGCATTTT. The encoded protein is CASSSGGQPQHF.

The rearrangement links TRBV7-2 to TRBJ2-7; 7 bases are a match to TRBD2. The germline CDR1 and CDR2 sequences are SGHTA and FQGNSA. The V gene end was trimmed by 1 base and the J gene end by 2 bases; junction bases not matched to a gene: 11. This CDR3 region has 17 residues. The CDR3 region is CASSLVSGGGYPYEQYF. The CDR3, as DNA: TGTGCCAGCAGCTTAGTGTCTGGCGGGGGTTACCCCTACGAGCAGTACTTC.

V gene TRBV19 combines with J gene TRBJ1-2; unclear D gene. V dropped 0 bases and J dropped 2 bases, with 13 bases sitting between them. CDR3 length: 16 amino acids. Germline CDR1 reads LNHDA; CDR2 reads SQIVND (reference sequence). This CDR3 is CASSIDRRGRNYGYTF. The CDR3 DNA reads TGTGCCAGTAGTATAGATCGTCGGGGAAGGAACTATGGCTACACCTTC.

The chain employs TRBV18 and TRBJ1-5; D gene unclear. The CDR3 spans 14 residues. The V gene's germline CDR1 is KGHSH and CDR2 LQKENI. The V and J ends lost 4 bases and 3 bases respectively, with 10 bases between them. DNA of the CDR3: TGTGCCAGCTCACGCCGGAGCACCAATCAGCCCCAGCATTTT. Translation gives CASSRRSTNQPQHF.

The CDR3 loop reads CASSIYGVRGPSNEQFF. The CDR3 DNA reads TGTGCCAGTAGTATATACGGAGTCAGGGGGCCATCAAATGAGCAGTTCTTC. The chain is built from TRBV19 and TRBJ2-1; 8 bases are shared with TRBD1. This CDR3 has 17 residues. V shed 2 bases and J 7 bases; nucleotides not matched to a gene: 13. CDR1 and CDR2 from the germline V gene are LNHDA and SQIVND (reference sequence).

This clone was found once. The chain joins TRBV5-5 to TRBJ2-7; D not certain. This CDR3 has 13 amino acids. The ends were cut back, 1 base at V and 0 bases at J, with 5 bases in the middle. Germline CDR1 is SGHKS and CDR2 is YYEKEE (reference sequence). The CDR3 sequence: CASSLYYSYEQYF. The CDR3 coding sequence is TGTGCCAGCAGCTTGTACTACTCCTACGAGCAGTACTTC.

The CDR3 bases are TGCGCCAGCAGCCAAGTGCGCGGGAGCTCCTACAATGAGCAGTTCTTC. Translated: CASSQVRGSSYNEQFF. The chain recombines TRBV4-3 with TRBJ2-1; TRBD2 agrees at 7 bases. Germline V lookup: CDR1 LGHNA, CDR2 YSLEER. There are 16 residues in the CDR3. Trimming removed 1 base from V and 0 bases from J; junction bases left unmatched: 3.

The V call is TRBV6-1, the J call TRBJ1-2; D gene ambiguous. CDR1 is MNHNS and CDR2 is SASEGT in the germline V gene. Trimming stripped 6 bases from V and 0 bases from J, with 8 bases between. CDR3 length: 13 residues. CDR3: CASRMPANYGYTF. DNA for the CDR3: TGTGCCAGCAGAATGCCAGCTAACTATGGCTACACCTTC.

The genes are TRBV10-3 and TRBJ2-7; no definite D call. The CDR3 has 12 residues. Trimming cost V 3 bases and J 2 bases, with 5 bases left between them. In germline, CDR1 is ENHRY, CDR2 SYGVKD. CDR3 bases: TGTGCCATCAGTGACAGTCCCTACGAGCAGTACTTC. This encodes CAISDSPYEQYF.

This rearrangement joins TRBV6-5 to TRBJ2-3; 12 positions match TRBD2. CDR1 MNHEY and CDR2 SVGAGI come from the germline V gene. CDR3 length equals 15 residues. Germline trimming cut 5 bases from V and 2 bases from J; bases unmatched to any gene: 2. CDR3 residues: CASSRLAGATDTQYF. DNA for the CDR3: TGTGCCAGCAGTCGACTAGCGGGAGCCACAGATACGCAGTATTTT.

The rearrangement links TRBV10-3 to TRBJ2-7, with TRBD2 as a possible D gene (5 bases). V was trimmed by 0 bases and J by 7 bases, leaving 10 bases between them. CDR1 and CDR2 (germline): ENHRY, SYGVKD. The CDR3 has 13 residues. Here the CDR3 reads CAISESREREQYF. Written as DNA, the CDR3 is TGTGCCATCAGTGAGTCGAGGGAGCGGGAGCAGTACTTC.

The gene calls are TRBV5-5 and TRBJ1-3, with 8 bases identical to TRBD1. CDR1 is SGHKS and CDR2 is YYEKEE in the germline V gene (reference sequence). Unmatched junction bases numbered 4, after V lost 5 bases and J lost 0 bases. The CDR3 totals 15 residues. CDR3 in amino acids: CASRDRDVSGNTIYF. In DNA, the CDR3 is TGTGCCAGCAGGGACAGGGATGTCTCTGGAAACACCATATATTTT.

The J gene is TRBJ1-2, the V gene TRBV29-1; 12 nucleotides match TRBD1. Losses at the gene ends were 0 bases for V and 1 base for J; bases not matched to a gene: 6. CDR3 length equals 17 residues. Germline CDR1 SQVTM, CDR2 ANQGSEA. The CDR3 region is CSVEDRDRGPLNYGYTF. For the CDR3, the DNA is TGCAGCGTTGAAGATCGGGACAGGGGGCCTCTTAACTATGGCTACACCTTC.

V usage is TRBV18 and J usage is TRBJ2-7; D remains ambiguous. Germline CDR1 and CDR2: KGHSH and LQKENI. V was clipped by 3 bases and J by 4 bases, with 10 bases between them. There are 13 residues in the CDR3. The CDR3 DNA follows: TGTGCCAGCTCACCCTTAGATAAATACGAGCAGTACTTC. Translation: CASSPLDKYEQYF.

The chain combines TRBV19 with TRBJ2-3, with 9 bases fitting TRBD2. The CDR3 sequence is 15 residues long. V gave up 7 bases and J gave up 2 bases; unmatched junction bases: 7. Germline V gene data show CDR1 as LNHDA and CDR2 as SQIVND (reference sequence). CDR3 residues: CASTWRGGVTDTQYF. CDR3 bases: TGTGCCAGTACTTGGCGGGGGGGGGTCACAGATACGCAGTATTTT.

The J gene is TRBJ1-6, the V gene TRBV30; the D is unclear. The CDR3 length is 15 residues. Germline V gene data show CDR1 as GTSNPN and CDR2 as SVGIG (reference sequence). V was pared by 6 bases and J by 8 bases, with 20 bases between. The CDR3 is CACGLFSLRDSPLHF. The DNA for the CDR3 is TGTGCCTGTGGACTTTTTTCACTAAGGGATTCACCCCTCCACTTT.

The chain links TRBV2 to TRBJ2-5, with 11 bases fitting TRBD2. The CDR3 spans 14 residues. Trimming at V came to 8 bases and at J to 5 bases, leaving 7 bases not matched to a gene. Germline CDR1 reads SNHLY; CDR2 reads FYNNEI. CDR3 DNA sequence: TGTGCCAGCCGAGGACTAGCGGGCCTGGAGACCCAGTACTTC. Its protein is CASRGLAGLETQYF.

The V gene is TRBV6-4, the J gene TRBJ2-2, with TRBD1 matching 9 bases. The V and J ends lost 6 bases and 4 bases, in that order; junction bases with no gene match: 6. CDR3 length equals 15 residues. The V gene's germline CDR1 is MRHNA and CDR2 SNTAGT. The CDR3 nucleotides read TGTGCCAGCAGCGAACAGGGGGCGCTCACCGGGGAGCTGTTTTTT. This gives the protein CASSEQGALTGELFF.